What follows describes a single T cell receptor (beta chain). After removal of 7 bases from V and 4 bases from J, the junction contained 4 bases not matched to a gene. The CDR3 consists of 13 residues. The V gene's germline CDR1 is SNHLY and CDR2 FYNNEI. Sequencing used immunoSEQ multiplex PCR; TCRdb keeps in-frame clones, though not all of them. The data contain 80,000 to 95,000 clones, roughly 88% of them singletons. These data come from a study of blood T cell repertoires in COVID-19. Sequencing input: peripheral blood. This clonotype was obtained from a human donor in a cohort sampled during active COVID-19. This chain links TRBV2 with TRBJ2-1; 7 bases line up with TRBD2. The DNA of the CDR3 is TGTGCCAGCATCCTAGCGGAGTACAATGAGCAGTTCTTC. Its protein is CASILAEYNEQFF.